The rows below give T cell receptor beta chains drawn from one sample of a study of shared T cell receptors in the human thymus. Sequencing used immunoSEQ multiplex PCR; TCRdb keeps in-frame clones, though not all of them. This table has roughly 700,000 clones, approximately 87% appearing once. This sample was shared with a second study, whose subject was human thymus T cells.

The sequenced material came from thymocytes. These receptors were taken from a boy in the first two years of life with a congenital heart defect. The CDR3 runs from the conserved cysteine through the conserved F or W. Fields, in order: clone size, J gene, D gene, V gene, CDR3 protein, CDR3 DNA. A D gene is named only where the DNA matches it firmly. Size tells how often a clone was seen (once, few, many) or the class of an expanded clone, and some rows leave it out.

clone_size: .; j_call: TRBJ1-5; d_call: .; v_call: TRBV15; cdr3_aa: CATSTETFEGDKQPQHF; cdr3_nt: TGTGCCACCAGCACGGAGACCTTCGAGGGGGATAAGCAGCCCCAGCATTTT
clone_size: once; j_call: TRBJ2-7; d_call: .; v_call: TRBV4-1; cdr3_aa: CASSQDYGAPVHEQYF; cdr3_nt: TGCGCCAGCAGCCAAGATTATGGGGCCCCAGTCCACGAGCAGTACTTC
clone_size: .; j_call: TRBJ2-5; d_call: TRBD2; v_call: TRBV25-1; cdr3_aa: CASSLWGGEETQYF; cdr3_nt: TGTGCCAGCAGTCTCTGGGGGGGAGAAGAGACCCAGTACTTC
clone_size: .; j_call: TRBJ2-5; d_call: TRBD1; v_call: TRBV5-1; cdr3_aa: CASSLQGLQETQYF; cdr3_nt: TGCGCCAGCAGCTTACAGGGGCTCCAAGAGACCCAGTACTTC
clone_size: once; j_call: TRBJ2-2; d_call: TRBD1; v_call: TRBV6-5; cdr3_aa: CASSWDRGRSGELFF; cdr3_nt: TGTGCCAGCAGTTGGGACAGGGGGCGTAGCGGGGAGCTGTTTTTT
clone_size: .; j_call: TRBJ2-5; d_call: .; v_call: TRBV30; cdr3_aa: CAWSPPGEETQYF; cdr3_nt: TGTGCCTGGTCACCTCCAGGGGAGGAGACCCAGTACTTC
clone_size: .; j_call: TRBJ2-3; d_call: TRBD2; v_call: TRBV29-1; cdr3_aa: CSLGLAGGLGRYF; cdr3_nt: TGCAGCCTGGGACTAGCGGGAGGGCTCGGGCGGTATTTT
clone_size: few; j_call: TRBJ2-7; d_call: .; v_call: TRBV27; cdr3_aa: CASSSRRDRPYEQYF; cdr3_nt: TGTGCCAGCAGTTCAAGGAGGGACAGACCCTACGAGCAGTACTTC
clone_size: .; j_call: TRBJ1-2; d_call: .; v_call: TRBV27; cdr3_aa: CASSLRTPLDGYTF; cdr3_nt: TGTGCCAGCAGTCTCCGGACTCCACTGGATGGCTACACCTTC
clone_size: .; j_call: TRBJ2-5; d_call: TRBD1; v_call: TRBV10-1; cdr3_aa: CASSAGLVQGAQETQYF; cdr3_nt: TGCGCCAGCAGTGCAGGCTTGGTACAGGGGGCCCAGGAGACCCAGTACTTC
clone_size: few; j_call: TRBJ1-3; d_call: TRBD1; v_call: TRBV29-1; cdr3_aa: CSAGTGSGNTIYF; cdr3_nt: TGCAGCGCTGGGACAGGCTCTGGAAACACCATATATTTT
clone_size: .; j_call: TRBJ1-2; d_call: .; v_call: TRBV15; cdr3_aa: CATSRGGSGVPNYGYTF; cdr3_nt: TGTGCCACCAGCAGAGGTGGCTCAGGGGTCCCTAACTATGGCTACACCTTC
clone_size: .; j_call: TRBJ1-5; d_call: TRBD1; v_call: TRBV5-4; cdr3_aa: CASSSGTGTNQPQHF; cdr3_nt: TGTGCCAGCAGCTCCGGGACAGGGACGAATCAGCCCCAGCATTTT
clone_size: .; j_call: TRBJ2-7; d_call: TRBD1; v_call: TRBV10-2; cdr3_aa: CASNRTGSHEQYF; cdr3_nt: TGCGCCAGCAATCGGACAGGGAGCCACGAGCAGTACTTC
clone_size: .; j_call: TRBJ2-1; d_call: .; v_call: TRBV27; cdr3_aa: CATTKDSSSYNEQFF; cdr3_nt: TGTGCCACCACCAAAGACTCGAGCTCCTACAATGAGCAGTTCTTC
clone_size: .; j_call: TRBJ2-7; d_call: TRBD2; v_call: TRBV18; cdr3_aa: CASSPRPGTSGAYEQYF; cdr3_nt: TGTGCCAGCTCACCACGTCCCGGGACTAGCGGAGCCTACGAGCAGTACTTC
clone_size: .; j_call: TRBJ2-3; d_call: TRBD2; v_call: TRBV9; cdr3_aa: CASSGVAGGPPTDTQYF; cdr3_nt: TGTGCCAGCAGCGGCGTAGCGGGAGGGCCCCCCACAGATACGCAGTATTTT
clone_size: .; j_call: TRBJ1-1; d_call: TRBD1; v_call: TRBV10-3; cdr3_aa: CAISESHSKQGSNTEAFF; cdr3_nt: TGTGCCATCAGTGAGTCTCACTCGAAACAGGGGTCGAATACTGAAGCTTTCTTT
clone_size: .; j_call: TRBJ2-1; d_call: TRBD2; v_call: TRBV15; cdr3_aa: CATSRGPGLAGDSYNEQFF; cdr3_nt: TGTGCCACCAGCAGAGGCCCAGGACTAGCGGGAGATTCCTACAATGAGCAGTTCTTC
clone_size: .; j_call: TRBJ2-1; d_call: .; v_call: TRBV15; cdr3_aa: CATSEGDNEQFF; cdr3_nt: TGTGCCACCAGTGAGGGGGACAATGAGCAGTTCTTC
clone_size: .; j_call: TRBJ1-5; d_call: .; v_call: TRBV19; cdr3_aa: CASSWAWNQPQHF; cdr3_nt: TGTGCCAGTAGTTGGGCGTGGAATCAGCCCCAGCATTTT
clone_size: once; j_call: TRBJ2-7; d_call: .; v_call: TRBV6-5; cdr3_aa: CASRQGPTYEQYF; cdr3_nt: TGTGCCAGCAGACAGGGCCCCACCTACGAGCAGTACTTC
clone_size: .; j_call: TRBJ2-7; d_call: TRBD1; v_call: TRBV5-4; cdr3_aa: CASSPNTGTGRDEQYF; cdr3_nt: TGTGCCAGCAGCCCCAATACGGGGACAGGGCGTGACGAGCAGTACTTC
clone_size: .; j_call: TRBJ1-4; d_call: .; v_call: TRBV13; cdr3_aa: CASSYKDTTNEKLFF; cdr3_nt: TGTGCCAGCAGCTACAAGGACACCACTAATGAAAAACTGTTTTTT
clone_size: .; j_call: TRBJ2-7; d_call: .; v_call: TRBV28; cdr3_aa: CASSFWGETYEQYF; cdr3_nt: TGTGCCAGCAGTTTCTGGGGGGAGACCTACGAGCAGTACTTC
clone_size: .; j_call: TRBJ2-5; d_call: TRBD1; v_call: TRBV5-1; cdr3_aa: CASSAGTAEETQYF; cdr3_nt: TGCGCCAGCAGCGCAGGGACAGCGGAAGAGACCCAGTACTTC
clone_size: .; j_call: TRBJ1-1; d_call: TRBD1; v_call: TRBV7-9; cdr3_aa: CASSLWATGGYTEAFF; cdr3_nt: TGTGCCAGCAGCTTATGGGCGACAGGGGGATACACTGAAGCTTTCTTT
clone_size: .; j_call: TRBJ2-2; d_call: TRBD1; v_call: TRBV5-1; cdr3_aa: CASSRQGATGELFF; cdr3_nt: TGCGCCAGCAGCCGACAGGGGGCCACCGGGGAGCTGTTTTTT
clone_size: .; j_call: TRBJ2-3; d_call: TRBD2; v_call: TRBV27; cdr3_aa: CASNAKKTSGRAADTQYF; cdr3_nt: TGTGCCAGCAACGCAAAAAAAACTAGCGGGAGGGCCGCAGATACGCAGTATTTT
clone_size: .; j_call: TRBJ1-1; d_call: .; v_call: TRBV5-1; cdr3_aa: CASSLGQQFMNTEAFF; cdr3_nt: TGCGCCAGCAGCCTTGGACAGCAATTCATGAACACTGAAGCTTTCTTT
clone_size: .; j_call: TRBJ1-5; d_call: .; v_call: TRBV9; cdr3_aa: CASSVEGLTRRLYSNQPQHF; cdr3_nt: TGTGCCAGCAGCGTAGAGGGACTAACCCGGCGGCTTTATAGCAATCAGCCCCAGCATTTT
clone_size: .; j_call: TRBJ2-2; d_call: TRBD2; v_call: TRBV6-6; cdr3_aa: CASQGLAGNRAGELFF; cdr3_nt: TGTGCCAGTCAGGGACTAGCGGGAAATCGAGCCGGGGAGCTGTTTTTT
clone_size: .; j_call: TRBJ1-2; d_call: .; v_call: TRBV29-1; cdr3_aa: CSVRDGRDYGYTF; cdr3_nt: TGCAGCGTTAGGGACGGGAGGGACTATGGCTACACCTTC
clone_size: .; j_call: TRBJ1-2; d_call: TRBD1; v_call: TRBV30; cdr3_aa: CAWSVWDREYGYTF; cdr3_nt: TGTGCCTGGAGTGTATGGGACAGGGAGTATGGCTACACCTTC
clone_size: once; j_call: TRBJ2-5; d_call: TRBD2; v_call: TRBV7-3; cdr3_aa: CASSSSGAGGPEETQYF; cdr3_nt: TGTGCCAGCAGCTCCTCTGGGGCGGGAGGGCCCGAGGAGACCCAGTACTTC
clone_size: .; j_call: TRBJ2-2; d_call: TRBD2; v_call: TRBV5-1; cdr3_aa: CASSLGLAGYRTNTGELFF; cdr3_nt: TGCGCCAGCAGCCTGGGGCTAGCGGGCTACCGAACGAACACCGGGGAGCTGTTTTTT
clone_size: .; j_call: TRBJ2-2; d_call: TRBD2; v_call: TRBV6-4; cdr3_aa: CASSPRSGTSGRAVPGELFF; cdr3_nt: TGTGCCAGCAGTCCGCGTTCTGGGACTAGCGGGAGGGCAGTACCCGGGGAGCTGTTTTTT
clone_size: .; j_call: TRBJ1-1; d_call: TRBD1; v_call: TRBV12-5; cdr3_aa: CASGQDRDDTEAFF; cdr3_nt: TGTGCTAGTGGCCAGGACAGGGATGACACTGAAGCTTTCTTT
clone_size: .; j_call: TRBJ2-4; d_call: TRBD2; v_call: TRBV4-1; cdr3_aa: CASSHPRGAGVKNIQYF; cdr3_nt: TGCGCCAGCAGCCACCCCCGGGGAGCGGGAGTGAAAAACATTCAGTACTTC
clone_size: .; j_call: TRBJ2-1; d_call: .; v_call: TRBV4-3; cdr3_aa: CASSQGGHEQFF; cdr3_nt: TGCGCCAGCAGCCAAGGGGGCCATGAGCAGTTCTTC
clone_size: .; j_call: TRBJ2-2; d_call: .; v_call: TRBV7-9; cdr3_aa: CASSLVLWRAPTGELFF; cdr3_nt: TGTGCCAGCAGCTTAGTACTCTGGAGGGCTCCTACCGGGGAGCTGTTTTTT
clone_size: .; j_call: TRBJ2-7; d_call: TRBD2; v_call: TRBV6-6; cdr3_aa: CASGGRESHEQYF; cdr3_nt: TGTGCCTCGGGGGGGCGGGAGAGCCACGAGCAGTACTTC
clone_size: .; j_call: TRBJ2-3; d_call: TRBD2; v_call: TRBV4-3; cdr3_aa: CASSQDETSAHTDTQYF; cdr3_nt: TGCGCCAGCAGCCAAGATGAGACTAGCGCCCACACAGATACGCAGTATTTT
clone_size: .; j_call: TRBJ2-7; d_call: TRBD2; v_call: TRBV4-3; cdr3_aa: CASSQAPFRREVQSYEQYF; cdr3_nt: TGCGCCAGCAGCCAAGCCCCCTTCCGGCGGGAGGTCCAGTCCTACGAGCAGTACTTC
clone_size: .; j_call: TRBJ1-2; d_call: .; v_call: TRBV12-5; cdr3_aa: CASGQLLWGVYGYTF; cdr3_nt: TGTGCTAGTGGCCAGCTCCTTTGGGGGGTCTATGGCTACACCTTC
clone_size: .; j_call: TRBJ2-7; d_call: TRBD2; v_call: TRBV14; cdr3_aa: CASSPGLAGLISYEQYF; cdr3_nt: TGTGCCAGCAGCCCGGGACTAGCGGGCTTAATCTCCTACGAGCAGTACTTC
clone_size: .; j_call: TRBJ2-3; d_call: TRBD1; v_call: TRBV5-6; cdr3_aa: CASSLGQGKTDTQYF; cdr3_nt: TGTGCCAGCAGTTTGGGACAGGGGAAAACAGATACGCAGTATTTT
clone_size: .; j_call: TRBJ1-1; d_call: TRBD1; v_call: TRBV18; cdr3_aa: CASSPAGQRNTEAFF; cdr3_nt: TGTGCCAGCTCACCAGCGGGACAGCGGAACACTGAAGCTTTCTTT
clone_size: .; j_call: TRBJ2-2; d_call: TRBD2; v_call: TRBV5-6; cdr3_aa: CASSPREGLVNTGELFF; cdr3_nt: TGTGCCAGCAGCCCGCGGGAAGGACTAGTGAACACCGGGGAGCTGTTTTTT
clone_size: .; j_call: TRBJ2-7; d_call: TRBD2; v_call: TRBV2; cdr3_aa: CASSTSGTYEQYF; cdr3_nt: TGTGCCAGCAGTACTAGCGGGACCTACGAGCAGTACTTC
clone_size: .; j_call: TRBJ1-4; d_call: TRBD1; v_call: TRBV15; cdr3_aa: CATSYRTGGNEKLFF; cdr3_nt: TGTGCCACCAGCTACCGGACAGGCGGAAATGAAAAACTGTTTTTT
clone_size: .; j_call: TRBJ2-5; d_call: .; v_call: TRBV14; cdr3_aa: CASSHSETQYF; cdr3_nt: TGTGCCAGCAGCCATTCTGAGACCCAGTACTTC